This TCR beta chain was retrieved from a study of T cells of healthy individuals (dated by TCRdb to the late 2010s). V is clipped by 0 bases and J by 0 bases, and the sequence between their germline boundaries is 6 bases long. The germline V gene sets CDR1 to MNHEY and CDR2 to SVGAGI. The CDR3 covers 15 residues, taking in both the cysteine and the phenylalanine. CDR3 DNA only is kept here, 45 bases in frame from base 1. This clonotype has a count of ten or more. Its antigen target is currently unknown. It has no much larger one-base neighbor in the sample; base qualities were not kept. The protocol used for the library was 5' RACE. These reads were obtained on an Illumina MiSeq. TCRdb applied fastp at Q25 and MiXCR to the public reads, then kept only in-frame beta chains. Here each entry gathers all rows of one CDR3 protein and keeps the most common genes and DNA. The sample table holds about 82,000 distinct CDR3 sequences, of which approximately 5.4% were seen once. The ten largest make up around 7.6% of the sample.

This clonotype was sampled from a female donor in good health. Rearrangement joined TRBV6-5 to TRBJ1-3, with the identity of the D gene unclear. The CDR3 here reads CASSYSENSGNTIYF. The bases are TGTGCCAGCAGTTACTCGGAAAACTCTGGAAACACCATATATTTT.